This T cell receptor (beta chain) comes out of a study of identical twins. General observations from the study: In drawing conclusions, the study used cross-sectional statistical analysis and did not follow the same donors.

Each CDR3 protein is one row after TCRdb ran MiXCR on the 5' RACE reads. This table has approximately 260,000 distinct CDR3 sequences, roughly 8.7% appearing once. The length of the CDR3 is 14 residues. CDR1 is SQVTM, CDR2 ANQGSEA, per germline. Trimming cost V 3 bases and J 7 bases; bases outside gene matches: 10. On this clonotype itself: Its antigen is not identified.

Healthy Caucasians alone served as donors. These same records also appear under a second study, on yellow fever vaccine responses in identical twins.

The receptor's source is a woman aged 18 to 35 in good health. V gene TRBV29-1 combines with J gene TRBJ1-1, with 8 bases identical to TRBD1. The sample was CD8+ T cells sorted from blood. CDR3 sequence reads: CSVEDLTTGVEAFF. Written as DNA, the CDR3 is TGCAGCGTTGAGGACCTTACGACAGGGGTTGAAGCTTTCTTT.